Below, 7 T cell receptor beta chains from the same sample are listed, as sequenced in a study of radiotherapy plus CTLA-4 blockade in lung cancer. The table came from immunoSEQ multiplex PCR; TCRdb's copy has only in-frame clones and leaves some out. The sample includes tens of thousands of clones, around 87% of them seen just once. The material was peripheral blood, obtained from a patient treated with radiotherapy plus ipilimumab. These TCRs come from a human donor with non-small cell lung cancer who had stable disease on radiotherapy plus ipilimumab.

The chain is built from TRBV28 and TRBJ2-5; the D is unclear. The CDR3 is 11 residues long. V lost 7 bases and J 1 base, leaving 4 bases between the germline ends. Germline V gene sequence: CDR1 MDHEN, CDR2 SYDVKM. The CDR3 DNA sequence: TGTGCCAGCACGGCCCAAGAGACCCAGTACTTC. It is translated as CASTAQETQYF.

The chain combines TRBV6-5 with TRBJ2-4, with 9 bases lining up with TRBD1. Germline V gene lookup returns CDR1 MNHEY and CDR2 SVGAGI. V shed 8 bases, J shed 4 bases, and the junction held 3 bases outside the gene matches. The CDR3 extends over 13 amino acids. The CDR3 DNA reads as TGTGCCAGCCGGGGACAGGGAAAAAACATTCAGTACTTC. This translates into CASRGQGKNIQYF.

The V and J genes are TRBV7-2 and TRBJ1-1; 7 bases match TRBD1. Germline values: CDR1 SGHTA, CDR2 FQGNSA. The V segment lost 5 bases and the J segment 1 base; nucleotides outside the gene matches: 1. The CDR3 totals 13 residues. The CDR3 sequence: CASSRQGNTEAFF. Written as DNA, the CDR3 is TGTGCCAGCAGCCGACAGGGGAACACTGAAGCTTTCTTT.

The gene calls are TRBV19 and TRBJ1-5, with TRBD1 identical over 7 bases. Per the germline V gene, CDR1 is LNHDA and CDR2 is SQIVND (reference sequence). CDR3 length: 14 residues. The J segment lost 7 bases and the V segment lost 6 bases, leaving 9 bases of the junction unmatched. CDR3 DNA sequence: TGTGCCAGTAGCACGACAGGGAGGAGGCAGCCCCAGCATTTT. This codes for CASSTTGRRQPQHF.

V gene TRBV5-8 combines with J gene TRBJ2-1; possibly TRBD1 for D (6 bases). CDR3 length: 12 amino acids. Per the germline V gene, CDR1 is SGHTS and CDR2 is YDEGEE. V was trimmed by 4 bases and J by 14 bases, leaving 16 bases between them. The CDR3: CASSRTGNQEFF. CDR3 coding DNA: TGTGCCAGCAGCCGAACAGGGAACCAAGAGTTCTTC.

V is TRBV7-8 and J is TRBJ2-1, with 11 bases aligning to TRBD2. Germline V CDR1 and CDR2: SGHVS, FQNEAQ. The trim removed 3 bases at V and 3 bases at J, leaving 7 bases unmatched. This CDR3 has 17 residues. The CDR3 DNA follows: TGTGCCAGCAGCTTCAGGGTGGGACTAGCGGACTACAATGAGCAGTTCTTC. Translation: CASSFRVGLADYNEQFF.

V is TRBV7-9 and J is TRBJ2-1; perhaps D is TRBD1 or TRBD2 (5 bases each). The length of the CDR3 is 14 residues. Germline V gene lookup returns CDR1 SEHNR and CDR2 FQNEAQ (reference sequence). Trimming left V 6 bases short and J 0 bases short, with 9 bases between. CDR3 loop: CASRPGSSYNEQFF. The CDR3, as DNA: TGTGCCAGCAGGCCAGGGAGCTCCTACAATGAGCAGTTCTTC.